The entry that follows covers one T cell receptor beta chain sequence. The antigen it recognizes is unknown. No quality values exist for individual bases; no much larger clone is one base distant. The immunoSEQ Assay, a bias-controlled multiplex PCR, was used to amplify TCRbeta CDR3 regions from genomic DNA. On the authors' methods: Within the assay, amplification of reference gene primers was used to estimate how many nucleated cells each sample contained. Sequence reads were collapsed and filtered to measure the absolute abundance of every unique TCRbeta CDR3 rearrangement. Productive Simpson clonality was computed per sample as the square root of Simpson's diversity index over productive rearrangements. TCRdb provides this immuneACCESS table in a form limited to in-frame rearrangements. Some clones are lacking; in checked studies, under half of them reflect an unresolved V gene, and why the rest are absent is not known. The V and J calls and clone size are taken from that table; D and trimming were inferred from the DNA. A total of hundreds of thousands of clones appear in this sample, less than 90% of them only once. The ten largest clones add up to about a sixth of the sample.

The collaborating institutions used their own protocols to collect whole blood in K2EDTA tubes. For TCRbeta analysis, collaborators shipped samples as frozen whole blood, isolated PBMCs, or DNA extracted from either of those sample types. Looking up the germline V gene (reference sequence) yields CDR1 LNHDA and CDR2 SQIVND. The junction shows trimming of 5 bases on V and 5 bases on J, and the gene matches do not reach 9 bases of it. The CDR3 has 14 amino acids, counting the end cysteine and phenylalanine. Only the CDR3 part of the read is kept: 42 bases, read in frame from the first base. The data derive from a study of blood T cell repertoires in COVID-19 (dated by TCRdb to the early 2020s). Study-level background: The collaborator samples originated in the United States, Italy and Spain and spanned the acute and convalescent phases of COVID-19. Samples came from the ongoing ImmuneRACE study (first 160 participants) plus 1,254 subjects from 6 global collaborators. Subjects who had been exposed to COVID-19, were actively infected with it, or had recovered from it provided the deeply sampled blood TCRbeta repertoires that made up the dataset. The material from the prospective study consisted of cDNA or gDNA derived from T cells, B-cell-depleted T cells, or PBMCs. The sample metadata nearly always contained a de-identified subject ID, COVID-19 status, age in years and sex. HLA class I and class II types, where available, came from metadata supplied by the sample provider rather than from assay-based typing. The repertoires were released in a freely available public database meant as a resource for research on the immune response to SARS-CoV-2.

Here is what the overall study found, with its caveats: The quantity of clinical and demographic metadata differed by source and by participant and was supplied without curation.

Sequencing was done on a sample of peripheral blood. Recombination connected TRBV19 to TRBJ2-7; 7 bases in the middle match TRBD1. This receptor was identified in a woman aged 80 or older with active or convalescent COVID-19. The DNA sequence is TGTGCCAGTAGTCCAAGAGGGGGCAGGGACGAGCAGTACTTC. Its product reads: CASSPRGGRDEQYF.